This T cell receptor (beta chain) stems from a study of T cells in Graves' hyperthyroidism and ophthalmopathy. General study findings and limits: Before onset, ophthalmopathy was predicted by the model a median roughly six months earlier.

This clonotype came up many times. Its target is not known. Amplified TCR beta CDR3 regions came from RNA transcripts. HTBI primers were the set used in a first-round RT-PCR of the TCR CDR3. A single record per CDR3 protein comes from TCRdb applying MiXCR to the multiplex PCR reads. The sample gives 40,000 to 60,000 distinct CDR3 sequences, roughly 50% of which show up once; 8% to 10% is in the top ten. Thyroid ultrasound and orbital computed tomography, with clinical symptoms and serum thyroxine and TRAb, informed diagnoses. PBMCs were obtained from about 10 ml fresh peripheral blood. The CDR3 has 11 residues. V lost 1 base and J 6 bases, leaving 7 bases between the germline ends. The germline V gene encodes CDR1 DFQATT and CDR2 SNEGSKA (reference sequence).

Sample: blood. The chain combines TRBV20-1 with TRBJ2-7; no firm D call. The source of this sequence is a woman aged 50 to 65 with Graves' ophthalmopathy. The CDR3 here is CSARGVGEQYF. Written as DNA, the CDR3 is TGCAGTGCTAGAGGGGTGGGCGAGCAGTACTTC.